The T cell receptor beta chain described here comes from a study of cytomegalovirus exposure and HLA in healthy donors. The wider study: Prior work identified roughly 120 million unique TCR beta sequences in approximately 200 million T cells.

Donors likely had unrecorded immune exposures despite being nominally healthy when sampled. PCR primers comprised 60 Vbeta and 13 Jbeta primers. The method was immunoSEQ multiplex PCR; TCRdb's version includes in-frame clones alone and lacks a portion of them. The sample has 150,000 to 200,000 clones, 82% seen once. This CDR3 is built from 13 residues. Germline CDR1 and CDR2: SQVTM and ANQGSEA. V lost 6 bases and J lost 1; bases outside the gene matches: 5. Concerning this clone itself: The antigen is undetermined.

Findings and limits, study-wide: The investigators catalogued 180 or so TCR beta chains as cytomegalovirus-associated. A later analysis reportedly identified an Asian-associated ancestry cluster as carrying fewer N-insertions than the approximately 640-donor mean.

The sequencing sample was made of PBMCs. The chain uses TRBV29-1 and TRBJ1-1, with 7 nucleotides matching TRBD1. This receptor was taken from a man aged 45-60 years in good health and CMV-seropositive. CDR3 protein: CSVATGKNTEAFF. The CDR3 coding sequence is TGCAGCGTGGCGACAGGGAAGAACACTGAAGCTTTCTTT.